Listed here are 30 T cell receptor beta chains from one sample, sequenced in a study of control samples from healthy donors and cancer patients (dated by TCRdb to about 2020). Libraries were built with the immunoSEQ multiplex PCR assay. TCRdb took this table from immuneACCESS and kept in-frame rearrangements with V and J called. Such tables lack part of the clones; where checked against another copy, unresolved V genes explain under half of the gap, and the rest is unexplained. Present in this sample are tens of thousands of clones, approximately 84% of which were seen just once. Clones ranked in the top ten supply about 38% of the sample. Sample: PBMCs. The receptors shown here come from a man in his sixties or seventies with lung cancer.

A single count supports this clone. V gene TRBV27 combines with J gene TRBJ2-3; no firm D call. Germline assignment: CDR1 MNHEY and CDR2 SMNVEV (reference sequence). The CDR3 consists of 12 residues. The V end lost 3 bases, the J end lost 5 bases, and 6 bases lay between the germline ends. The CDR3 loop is CASSFLGDTQYF. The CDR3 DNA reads TGTGCCAGCAGTTTCCTGGGAGATACGCAGTATTTT.

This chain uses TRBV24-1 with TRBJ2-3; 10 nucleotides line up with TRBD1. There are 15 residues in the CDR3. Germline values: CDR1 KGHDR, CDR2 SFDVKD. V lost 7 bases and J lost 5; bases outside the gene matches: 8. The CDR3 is CATSQRDRGRDTQYF. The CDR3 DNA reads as TGTGCCACCAGCCAGAGGGACAGGGGCAGAGATACGCAGTATTTT.

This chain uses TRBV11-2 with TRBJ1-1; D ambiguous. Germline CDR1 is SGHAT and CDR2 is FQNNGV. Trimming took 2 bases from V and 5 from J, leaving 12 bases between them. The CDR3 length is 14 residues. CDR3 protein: CASSLNRVGTEAFF. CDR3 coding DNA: TGTGCCAGCAGCTTAAATCGGGTGGGGACTGAAGCTTTCTTT. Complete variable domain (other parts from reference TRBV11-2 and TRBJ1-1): EAGVAQSPRYKIIEKRQSVAFWCNPISGHATLYWYQQILGQGPKLLIQFQNNGVVDDSQLPKDRFSAERLKGVDSTLKIQPAKLEDSAVYLCASSLNRVGTEAFFGQGTRLTVV.

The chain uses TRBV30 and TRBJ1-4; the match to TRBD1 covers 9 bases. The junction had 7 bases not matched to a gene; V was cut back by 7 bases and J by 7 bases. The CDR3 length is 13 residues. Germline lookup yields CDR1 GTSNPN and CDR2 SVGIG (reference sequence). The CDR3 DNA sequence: TGTGCCTCGCCGGACAGGGGACTTGAAAAACTGTTTTTT. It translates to CASPDRGLEKLFF. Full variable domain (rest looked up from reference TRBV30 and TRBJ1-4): SQTIHQWPATLVQPVGSPLSLECTVEGTSNPNLYWYRQAAGRGLQLLFYSVGIGQISSEVPQNLSASRPQDRQFILSSKKLLLSDSGFYLCASPDRGLEKLFFGSGTQLSVL.

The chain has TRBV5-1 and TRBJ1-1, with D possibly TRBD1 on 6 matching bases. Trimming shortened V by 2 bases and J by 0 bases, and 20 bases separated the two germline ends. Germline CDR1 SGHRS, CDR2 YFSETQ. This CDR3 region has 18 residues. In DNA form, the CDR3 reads TGCGCCAGCAGCTTACGTACCGGGACACGATTAATGAACACTGAAGCTTTCTTT. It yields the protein CASSLRTGTRLMNTEAFF.

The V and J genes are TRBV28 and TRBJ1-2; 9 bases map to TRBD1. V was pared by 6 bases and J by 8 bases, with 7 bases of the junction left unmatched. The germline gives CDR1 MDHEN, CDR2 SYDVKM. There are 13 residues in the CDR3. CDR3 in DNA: TGTGCCAGCAGGGCACAGGGGGCAAGGGGCTACACCTTC. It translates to CASRAQGARGYTF.

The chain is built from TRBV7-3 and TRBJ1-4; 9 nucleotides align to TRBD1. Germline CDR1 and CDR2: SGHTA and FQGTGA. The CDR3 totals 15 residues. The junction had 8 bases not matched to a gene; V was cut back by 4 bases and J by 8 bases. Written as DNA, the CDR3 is TGTGCCAGCAGCTCCCAGGGGACAGGGACCGAAAAACTGTTTTTT. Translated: CASSSQGTGTEKLFF. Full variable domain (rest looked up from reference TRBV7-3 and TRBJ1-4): GAGVSQTPSNKVTEKGKYVELRCDPISGHTALYWYRQSLGQGPEFLIYFQGTGAADDSGLPNDRFFAVRPEGSVSTLKIQRTERGDSAVYLCASSSQGTGTEKLFFGSGTQLSVL.

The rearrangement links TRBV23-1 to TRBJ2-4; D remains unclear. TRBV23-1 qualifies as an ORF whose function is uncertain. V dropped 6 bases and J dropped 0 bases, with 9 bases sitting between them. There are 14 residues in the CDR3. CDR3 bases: TGCGCCAGCAGCACTATCCTAGCCAAAAACATTCAGTACTTC. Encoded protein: CASSTILAKNIQYF.

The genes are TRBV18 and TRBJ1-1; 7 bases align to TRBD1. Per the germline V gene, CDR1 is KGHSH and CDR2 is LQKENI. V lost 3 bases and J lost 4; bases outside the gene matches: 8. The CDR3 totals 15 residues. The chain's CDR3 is CASSPRDSQVTEAFF. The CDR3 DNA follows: TGTGCCAGCTCACCTCGGGACAGCCAGGTCACTGAAGCTTTCTTT.

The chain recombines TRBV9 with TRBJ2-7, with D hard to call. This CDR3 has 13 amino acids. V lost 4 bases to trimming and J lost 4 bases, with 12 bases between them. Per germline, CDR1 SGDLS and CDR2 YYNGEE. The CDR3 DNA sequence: TGTGCCAGCAGCCCACAACTGGGATACGAGCAGTACTTC. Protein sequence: CASSPQLGYEQYF.

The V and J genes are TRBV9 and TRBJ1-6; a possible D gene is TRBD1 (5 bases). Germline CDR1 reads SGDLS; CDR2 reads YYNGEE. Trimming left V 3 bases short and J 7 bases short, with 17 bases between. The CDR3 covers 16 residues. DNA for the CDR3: TGTGCCAGCAGCGGGGGGACCCGGGACCGAAATTCACCCCTCCACTTT. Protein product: CASSGGTRDRNSPLHF.

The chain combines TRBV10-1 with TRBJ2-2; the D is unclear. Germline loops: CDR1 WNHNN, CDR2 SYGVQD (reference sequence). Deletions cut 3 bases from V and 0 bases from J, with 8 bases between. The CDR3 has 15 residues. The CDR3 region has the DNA TGCGCCAGCAGTGAAGGGTACGCGAACACCGGGGAGCTGTTTTTT. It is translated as CASSEGYANTGELFF.

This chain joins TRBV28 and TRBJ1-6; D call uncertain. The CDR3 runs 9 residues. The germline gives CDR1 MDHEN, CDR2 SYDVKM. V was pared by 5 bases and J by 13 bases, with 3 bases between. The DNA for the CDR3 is TGTGCCAGCAGTCCCCCCCTCCACTTT. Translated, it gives CASSPPLHF. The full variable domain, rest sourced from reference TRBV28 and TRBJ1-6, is DVKVTQSSRYLVKRTGEKVFLECVQDMDHENMFWYRQDPGLGLRLIYFSYDVKMKEKGDIPEGYSVSREKKERFSLILESASTNQTSMYLCASSPPLHFGNGTRLTVT.

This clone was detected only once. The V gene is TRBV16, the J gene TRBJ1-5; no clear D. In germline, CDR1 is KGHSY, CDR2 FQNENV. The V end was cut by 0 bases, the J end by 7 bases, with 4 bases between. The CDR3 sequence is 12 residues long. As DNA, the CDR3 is TGTGCCAGCAGCCAATCGATACAGCCCCAGCATTTT. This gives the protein CASSQSIQPQHF.

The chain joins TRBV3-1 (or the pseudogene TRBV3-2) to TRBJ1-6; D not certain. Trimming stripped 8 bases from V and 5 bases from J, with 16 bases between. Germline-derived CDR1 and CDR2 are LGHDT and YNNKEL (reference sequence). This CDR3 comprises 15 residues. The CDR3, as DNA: TGTGCCAGCTCCCAGTCGCCCTTTGATAATTCACCCCTCCACTTT. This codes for CASSQSPFDNSPLHF.

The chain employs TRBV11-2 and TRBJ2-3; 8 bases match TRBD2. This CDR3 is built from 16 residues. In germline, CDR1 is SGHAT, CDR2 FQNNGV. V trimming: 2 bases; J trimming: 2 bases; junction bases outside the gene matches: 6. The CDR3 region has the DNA TGTGCCAGCAGCTTAATTCGCGGGGGGTTCACAGATACGCAGTATTTT. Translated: CASSLIRGGFTDTQYF.

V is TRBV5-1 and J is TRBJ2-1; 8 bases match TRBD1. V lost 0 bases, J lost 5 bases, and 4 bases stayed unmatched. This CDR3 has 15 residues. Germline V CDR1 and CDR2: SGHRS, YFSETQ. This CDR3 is CASSLVGDRHNEQFF. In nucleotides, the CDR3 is TGCGCCAGCAGCTTGGTGGGGGACAGGCACAATGAGCAGTTCTTC.

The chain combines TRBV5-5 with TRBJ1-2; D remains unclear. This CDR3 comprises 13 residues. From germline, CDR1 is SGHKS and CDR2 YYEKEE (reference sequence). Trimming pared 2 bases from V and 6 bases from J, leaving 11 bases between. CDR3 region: CASSFNGYDGYTF. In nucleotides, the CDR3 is TGTGCCAGCAGCTTTAATGGGTACGATGGCTACACCTTC. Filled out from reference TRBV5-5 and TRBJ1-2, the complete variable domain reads DAGVTQSPTHLIKTRGQQVTLRCSPISGHKSVSWYQQVLGQGPQFIFQYYEKEERGRGNFPDRFSARQFPNYSSELNVNALLLGDSALYLCASSFNGYDGYTFGSGTRLTVV.

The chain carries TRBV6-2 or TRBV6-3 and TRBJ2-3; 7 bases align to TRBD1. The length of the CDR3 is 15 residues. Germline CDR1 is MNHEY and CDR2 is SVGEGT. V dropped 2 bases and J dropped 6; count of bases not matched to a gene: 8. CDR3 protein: CASSYLGQPWDTQYF. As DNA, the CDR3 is TGTGCCAGCAGTTACCTGGGACAGCCTTGGGATACGCAGTATTTT.

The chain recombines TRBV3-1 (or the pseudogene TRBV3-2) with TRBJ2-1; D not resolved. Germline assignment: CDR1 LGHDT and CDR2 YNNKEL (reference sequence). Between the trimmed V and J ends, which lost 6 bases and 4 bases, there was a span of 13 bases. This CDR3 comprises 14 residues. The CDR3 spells CASRPPGQYNEQFF. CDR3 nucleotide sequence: TGTGCCAGCAGACCACCAGGCCAATACAATGAGCAGTTCTTC.

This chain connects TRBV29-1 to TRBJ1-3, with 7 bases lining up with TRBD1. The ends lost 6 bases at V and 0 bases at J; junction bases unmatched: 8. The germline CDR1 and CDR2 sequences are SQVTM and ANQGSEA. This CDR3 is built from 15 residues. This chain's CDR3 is CSVSPGQNSGNTIYF. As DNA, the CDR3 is TGCAGCGTCAGCCCGGGACAGAACTCTGGAAACACCATATATTTT.

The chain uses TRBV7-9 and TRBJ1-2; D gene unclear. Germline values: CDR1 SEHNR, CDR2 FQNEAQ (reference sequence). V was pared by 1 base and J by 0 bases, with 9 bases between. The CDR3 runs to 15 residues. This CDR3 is CASSLDGGANYGYTF. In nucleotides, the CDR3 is TGTGCCAGCAGCTTAGACGGTGGGGCTAACTATGGCTACACCTTC.

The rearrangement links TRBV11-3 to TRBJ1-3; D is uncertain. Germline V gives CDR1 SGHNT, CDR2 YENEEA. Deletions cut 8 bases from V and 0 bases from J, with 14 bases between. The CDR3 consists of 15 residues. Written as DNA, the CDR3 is TGTGCCAGCCTGCACCCAGGTAGCTCTGGAAACACCATATATTTT. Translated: CASLHPGSSGNTIYF.

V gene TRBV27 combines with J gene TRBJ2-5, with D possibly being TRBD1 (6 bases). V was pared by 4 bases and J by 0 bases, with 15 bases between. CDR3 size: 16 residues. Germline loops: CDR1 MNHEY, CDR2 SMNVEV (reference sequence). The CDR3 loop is CASSSTTGPYQETQYF. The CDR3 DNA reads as TGTGCCAGCAGTTCCACGACAGGCCCATACCAAGAGACCCAGTACTTC.

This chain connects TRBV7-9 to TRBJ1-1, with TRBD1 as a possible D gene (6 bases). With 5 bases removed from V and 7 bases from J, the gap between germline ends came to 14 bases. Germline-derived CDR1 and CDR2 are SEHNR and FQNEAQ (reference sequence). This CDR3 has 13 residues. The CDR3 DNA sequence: TGTGCCAGCAGCCTGACAGGTCTGGATGAAGCTTTCTTT. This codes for CASSLTGLDEAFF.

The CDR3 spells CASSPTGDEKLFF. CDR3 sequence (DNA): TGCGCCAGCAGTCCGACAGGGGATGAAAAACTGTTTTTT. This chain connects TRBV10-1 to TRBJ1-4; 8 bases line up with TRBD1. Germline CDR1 reads WNHNN; CDR2 reads SYGVQD (reference sequence). With 5 bases clipped from V and 6 bases from J, the junction kept 2 bases outside the gene matches. The CDR3 runs to 13 residues.

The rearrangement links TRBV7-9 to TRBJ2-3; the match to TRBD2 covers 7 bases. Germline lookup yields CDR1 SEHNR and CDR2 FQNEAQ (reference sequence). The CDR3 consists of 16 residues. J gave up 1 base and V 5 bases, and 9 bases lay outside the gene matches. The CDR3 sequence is CASSDRRGRGTDTQYF. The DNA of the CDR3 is TGTGCCAGCAGCGATCGTCGGGGGAGGGGCACAGATACGCAGTATTTT.

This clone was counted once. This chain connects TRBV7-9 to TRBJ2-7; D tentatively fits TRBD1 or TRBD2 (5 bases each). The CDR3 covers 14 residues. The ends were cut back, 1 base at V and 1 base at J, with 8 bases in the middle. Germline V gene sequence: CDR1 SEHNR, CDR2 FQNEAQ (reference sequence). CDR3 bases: TGTGCCAGCAGCTTAGAGGGACGGTCCTACGAGCAGTACTTC. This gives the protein CASSLEGRSYEQYF. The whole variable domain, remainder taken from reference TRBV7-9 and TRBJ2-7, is DTGVSQNPRHKITKRGQNVTFRCDPISEHNRLYWYRQTLGQGPEFLTYFQNEAQLEKSRLLSDRFSAERPKGSFSTLEIQRTEQGDSAMYLCASSLEGRSYEQYFGPGTRLTVT.

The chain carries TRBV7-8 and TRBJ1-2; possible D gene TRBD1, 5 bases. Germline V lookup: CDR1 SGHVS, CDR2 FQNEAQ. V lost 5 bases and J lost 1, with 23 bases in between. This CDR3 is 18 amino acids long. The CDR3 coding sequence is TGTGCCAGCAGCGCGAGCCTCGGGACGGTAGAATATAACTATGGCTACACCTTC. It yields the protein CASSASLGTVEYNYGYTF. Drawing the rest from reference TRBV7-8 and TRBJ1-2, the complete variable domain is GAGVSQSPRYKVAKRGQDVALRCDPISGHVSLFWYQQALGQGPEFLTYFQNEAQLDKSGLPSDRFFAERPEGSVSTLKIQRTQQEDSAVYLCASSASLGTVEYNYGYTFGSGTRLTVV.

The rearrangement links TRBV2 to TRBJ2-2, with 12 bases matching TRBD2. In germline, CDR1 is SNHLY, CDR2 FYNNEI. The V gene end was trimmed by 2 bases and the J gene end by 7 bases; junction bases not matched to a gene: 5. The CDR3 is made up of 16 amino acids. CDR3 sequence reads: CASSELAGGPRGELFF. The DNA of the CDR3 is TGTGCCAGCAGTGAACTAGCGGGGGGGCCGCGCGGGGAGCTGTTTTTT.